This T cell receptor beta chain originates from a study of post-analysis software for immune sequencing data. Looking at the study overall: In terms of disease course, relapsing-remitting, secondary progressive and progressive-relapsing multiple sclerosis were included.

This clonotype was found many times. Its antigen is still unknown. Findings and caveats of the study: Elevated frequency relative to controls characterized roughly five TRBV segments in patients, TRBV5-6, TRBV5-1 and TRBV20-1 among them. There was significantly lower normalized Chao1 diversity in multiple sclerosis patients than in controls.

Germline CDR1 and CDR2: LNHNV and YYDKDF (reference sequence). V dropped 4 bases and J dropped 2 bases, with 7 bases sitting between them. CDR3 size: 13 residues. The TCR beta cDNA libraries contained unique molecular identifiers. With about 0.95 to 11 million T cells as the source, a few hundred thousand cDNA molecules resulted. TCRdb re-called the PCR reads with MiXCR, one entry per CDR3 protein. Among 150,000 to 200,000 distinct CDR3 sequences listed, over 25% were seen once. This TCR derives from a girl aged 10 to 17 with multiple sclerosis. The chain recombines TRBV15 with TRBJ2-3; no clear D. Sequencing was carried out using blood. In DNA form, the CDR3 reads TGTGCCACCAGCATAGAAGACACAGATACGCAGTATTTT. Translating gives CATSIEDTDTQYF.